Listed here are 14 T cell receptor beta chains from one sample, sequenced in a study of cytomegalovirus exposure and HLA in healthy donors. It was with 60 Vbeta and 13 Jbeta primers that the PCR ran. TCRdb keeps only in-frame clones here, not all; method: immunoSEQ multiplex PCR. The data contain tens of thousands of clones, about 66% of them singletons. Sequencing was performed on PBMCs. Receptors originate from a man aged 30 to 39 in good health and CMV-seronegative.

The chain recombines TRBV7-6 with TRBJ2-7; D remains ambiguous. The CDR3 length is 12 residues. V was trimmed by 2 bases and J by 3 bases, leaving 5 bases between them. Germline V lookup: CDR1 SGHVS, CDR2 FNYEAQ. In nucleotides, the CDR3 is TGTGCCAGCAGCTTAAACAGCTACGAGCAGTACTTC. Translation: CASSLNSYEQYF.

The chain couples TRBV4-1 to TRBJ2-5; the match to TRBD1 covers 10 bases. Germline CDR1 and CDR2: MGHRA and YSYEKL. This CDR3 region has 14 residues. J lost 4 bases, V lost 3 bases, and 2 bases had no gene match. CDR3 loop: CASSHRDRGETQYF. CDR3 bases: TGCGCCAGCAGCCACCGGGACAGGGGAGAGACCCAGTACTTC.

The chain carries TRBV6-6 and TRBJ2-7; the D is unclear. The CDR3 covers 14 residues. V shed 0 bases and J shed 3 bases, with 9 bases lying between them. Germline CDR1 is MNHNY and CDR2 is SVGAGI (reference sequence). CDR3 DNA: TGTGCCAGCAGTTACTCGGGCCAGAACTACGAGCAGTACTTC. Translation: CASSYSGQNYEQYF.

This sequence joins TRBV5-6 and TRBJ2-5, with 10 bases identical to TRBD1. The V segment lost 4 bases and the J segment 4 bases; nucleotides outside the gene matches: 4. The CDR3 loop spans 14 amino acids. Germline assignment: CDR1 SGHDT and CDR2 YYEEEE. CDR3 nucleotides: TGTGCCAGCAGCCGACAGGGGGCGGCAGAGACCCAGTACTTC. Residues: CASSRQGAAETQYF.

The V gene is TRBV13, the J gene TRBJ2-5; TRBD1 might be the D (5 bases). There are 14 residues in the CDR3. Trimming removed 5 bases from V and 2 bases from J, with 12 bases in between. Germline-derived CDR1 and CDR2 are PRHDT and FYEKMQ (reference sequence). CDR3 coding DNA: TGTGCCAGCAGCCCCATGCAGGGACAAGAGACCCAGTACTTC. Protein product: CASSPMQGQETQYF.

The chain carries TRBV28 and TRBJ1-5, with 8 nucleotides matching TRBD1. The CDR3 runs to 14 residues. Trimming at V came to 4 bases and at J to 7 bases, leaving 6 bases not matched to a gene. Germline lookup yields CDR1 MDHEN and CDR2 SYDVKM. The CDR3 DNA sequence: TGTGCCAGCAGTTGGACAGGGACGAGGCAGCCCCAGCATTTT. Protein product: CASSWTGTRQPQHF.

This clone came up a few times. The V and J genes are TRBV27 and TRBJ1-2, with D uncertain. This CDR3 comprises 15 residues. Germline CDR1 MNHEY, CDR2 SMNVEV (reference sequence). V was cut by 0 bases and J by 4 bases, with 12 bases left in between. CDR3 in amino acids: CASSLSGTAGYGYTF. The CDR3 DNA sequence: TGTGCCAGCAGTTTATCAGGCACGGCGGGCTATGGCTACACCTTC.

V is TRBV2 and J is TRBJ1-1; tentative D call: TRBD1 (6 bases). This CDR3 is 14 amino acids long. Per germline, CDR1 SNHLY and CDR2 FYNNEI. The V end lost 5 bases, the J end lost 2 bases, and 12 bases lay between the germline ends. CDR3 loop: CASSKTGINTEAFF. The CDR3, as DNA: TGTGCCAGCAGTAAAACAGGGATTAACACTGAAGCTTTCTTT.

The chain carries TRBV5-1 and TRBJ2-5; 8 bases are a match to TRBD2. Germline V gene lookup returns CDR1 SGHRS and CDR2 YFSETQ. With V trimmed by 5 bases and J by 3 bases, 12 bases remained unmatched. The CDR3 runs 16 residues. This CDR3 reads CASRPFIAGGEETQYF. CDR3 DNA: TGCGCCAGCAGGCCTTTTATCGCGGGAGGAGAAGAGACCCAGTACTTC.

V and J are TRBV25-1 and TRBJ2-5; 8 bases fit TRBD1. This CDR3 region has 14 residues. With V trimmed by 1 base and J by 4 bases, 2 bases remained unmatched. Germline V CDR1 and CDR2: MGHDK, SYGVNS. In DNA form, the CDR3 reads TGTGCCAGCAGTGAATTTACAGGGGGAGAGACCCAGTACTTC. Translating it yields CASSEFTGGETQYF.

This chain connects TRBV7-8 to TRBJ2-7; 7 nucleotides align to TRBD1. CDR1 SGHVS and CDR2 FQNEAQ come from the germline V gene. The CDR3 is 17 residues long. Trimming removed 4 bases from V and 0 bases from J; junction bases left unmatched: 12. CDR3 DNA sequence: TGTGCCAGCAGCTCGTCGTGGCAGGGGGTGAGCTCCTACGAGCAGTACTTC. It specifies CASSSSWQGVSSYEQYF.

The CDR3 nucleotides are TGTGCCAGCAGCTTAGATTTTGTTGGGGACAGGGACTACGAGCAGTACTTC. Its translation: CASSLDFVGDRDYEQYF. V usage is TRBV7-9 and J usage is TRBJ2-7, with 9 bases lining up with TRBD1. Germline values: CDR1 SEHNR, CDR2 FQNEAQ (reference sequence). V dropped 1 base and J dropped 3; count of bases not matched to a gene: 10. The CDR3 spans 17 residues.

The chain joins TRBV14 to TRBJ2-7, with 9 bases identical to TRBD1. The CDR3 loop spans 15 amino acids. J lost 3 bases, V lost 1 base, and 4 bases had no gene match. Germline V gene lookup returns CDR1 SGHDN and CDR2 FVKESK. As DNA, the CDR3 is TGTGCCAGCAGCCAAGGCGGGACAGGGAGCTACGAGCAGTACTTC. The encoded protein is CASSQGGTGSYEQYF.

V usage is TRBV5-1 and J usage is TRBJ2-1; TRBD2 might be the D (5 bases). Germline loops: CDR1 SGHRS, CDR2 YFSETQ. The CDR3 consists of 14 residues. V lost 1 base and J lost 5, with 10 bases in between. The CDR3 DNA is TGCGCCAGCAGCTTGCAAACTAGAAACAATGAGCAGTTCTTC. Translated, it gives CASSLQTRNNEQFF.